Below, one T cell receptor (beta chain) is given with its context. TCRdb processed the 5' RACE reads anew with MiXCR; each CDR3 protein has one entry. The sample shows around 72,000 distinct CDR3 sequences, 9.5% to 13% of them seen only once. Trimming stripped 0 bases from V and 12 bases from J, with 15 bases between. This CDR3 is 14 amino acids long. The sample belongs to a study of early T cells in non-severe SARS-CoV-2 infection. The input for sequencing was whole blood, taken at baseline. This chain connects TRBV12-3 or TRBV12-4 to TRBJ2-1, with unresolved D. This TCR was sampled from an adult who was a healthcare worker with PCR-confirmed SARS-CoV-2 infection or an uninfected control (not recorded which). CDR3 amino acids: CASSLALNQAMQFF. DNA for the CDR3: TGTGCCAGCAGTTTAGCGCTAAACCAGGCGATGCAGTTCTTC.